This T cell receptor beta chain was recorded in a study of T-cell memory formation after mild COVID-19. The CDR3 covers 12 residues. The germline CDR1 and CDR2 sequences are LGHDT and YNNKEL (reference sequence). V was trimmed by 5 bases and J by 11 bases, leaving 12 bases between them. Each CDR3 protein is one row after TCRdb ran MiXCR on the 5' RACE reads. The data hold over 150,000 distinct CDR3 sequences, with 13% observed a single time. This clonotype appeared many times. The antigen is not known. Whole-study results and caveats: Among contracting clones, CD4+ were mainly CM/EM and CD8+ enriched in EMRA. The appearance of some responding clones in pre-infection memory suggested that cross-reactive memory joined. A balance of CD4 and CD8 characterized clones contracting day 15 to 85, whereas later expanders leaned CD4+.

The source material was PBMCs or a T cell subset sorted from them (not recorded which). This TCR was recovered from a man aged 18 to 30 who had mild COVID-19 (a few samples of this study predate the infection). Cell type and time point are not known. The chain recombines TRBV3-1 with TRBJ1-4; D not certain. The CDR3 loop reads CASSDQGRKLFF. CDR3 coding DNA: TGTGCCAGCAGCGACCAAGGGCGGAAACTGTTTTTT.